This T cell receptor beta chain was captured in a study of blood T cell repertoires in COVID-19 (dated by TCRdb to the early 2020s). The study in broad terms: The collaborator samples originated in the United States, Italy and Spain and spanned the acute and convalescent phases of COVID-19. The material from the prospective study consisted of cDNA or gDNA derived from T cells, B-cell-depleted T cells, or PBMCs. Deeply sampled blood TCRbeta repertoires from subjects exposed to, actively infected with, or recovered from COVID-19 were included in the dataset. The repertoires were released in a freely available public database intended as a resource for research on the immune response to SARS-CoV-2. Samples came from the ongoing ImmuneRACE study (first 160 participants) plus 1,254 subjects from 6 global collaborators. Sample metadata almost always included a de-identified subject ID, COVID-19 status, age in years and sex. Where HLA class I and class II types were available, the types were taken from metadata supplied by the sample provider, not from assay-based typing.

A second Seattle source provided samples from volunteer blood donors who had recovered from COVID-19. Whole blood was collected in K2EDTA tubes by collaborating institutions according to the institutions' own protocols. For TCRbeta analysis, collaborator samples were shipped as frozen whole blood, as isolated PBMCs, or as DNA extracted from either sample type. Results the study describes overall, beyond this receptor: Clinical and demographic metadata were provided uncurated, with the amount varying by source and participant.

Points on this clone: It has no known antigen specificity. No base quality information exists; no much larger clone differs at one position.

There are 15 amino acids in the CDR3, from cysteine to phenylalanine inclusive. The DNA shown is the 45-base CDR3, in frame from base 1. The germline V gene gives CDR1 as MNHEY and CDR2 as SVGEGT. V is clipped by 2 bases and J by 7 bases, and the sequence between their germline boundaries is 17 bases long. TCRbeta CDR3 regions were amplified from genomic DNA by means of the immunoSEQ Assay, a bias-controlled multiplex PCR. Per the original workflow: Within the assay, amplification of reference gene primers was used to estimate how many nucleated cells each sample contained. Sequence reads were collapsed and filtered to measure the absolute abundance of every unique TCRbeta CDR3 rearrangement. Productive Simpson clonality was computed per sample as the square root of Simpson's diversity index over productive rearrangements. The table was pulled from immuneACCESS by TCRdb, which kept in-frame rearrangements only. Such tables lose some clones; where checked, under half of the loss comes from unresolved V genes, and the rest has no known cause. From that table come the V and J calls and clone size; the DNA was used to work out D and trimming. For this sample there are under 300,000 clones; 88% appear just once. The top ten clonotypes cover more than 0.95% of the sample.

Sequenced material: peripheral blood. The chain is assembled from TRBV6-2 or TRBV6-3 and TRBJ1-2, with TRBD1 as a weak D call on 5 bases. The receptor was derived from a woman aged 40 to 49 who had recovered from COVID-19. CDR3 region: CASSYPPGTGGGYTF. The nucleotides are TGTGCCAGCAGTTACCCGCCCGGGACGGGGGGTGGCTACACCTTC.